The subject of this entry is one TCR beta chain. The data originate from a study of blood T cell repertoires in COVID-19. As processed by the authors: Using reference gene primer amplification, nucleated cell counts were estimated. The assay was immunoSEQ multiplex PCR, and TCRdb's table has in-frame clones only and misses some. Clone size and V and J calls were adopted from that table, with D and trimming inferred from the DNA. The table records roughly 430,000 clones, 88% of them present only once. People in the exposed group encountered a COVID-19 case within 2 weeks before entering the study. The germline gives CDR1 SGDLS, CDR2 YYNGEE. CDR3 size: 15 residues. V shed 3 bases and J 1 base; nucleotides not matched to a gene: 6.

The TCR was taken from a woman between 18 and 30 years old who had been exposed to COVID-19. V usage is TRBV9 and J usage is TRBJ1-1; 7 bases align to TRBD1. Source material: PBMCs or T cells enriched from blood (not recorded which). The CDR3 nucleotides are TGTGCCAGCAGCGCCAGGACAGGAGCGAACACTGAAGCTTTCTTT. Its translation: CASSARTGANTEAFF.